Listed below are T cell receptor beta chains from one sample, sequenced in a study of a mutant IDH1 vaccine in newly diagnosed glioma. No antigen has been assigned to these receptors. Some clones are missing from TCRdb's copy, which holds only in-frame ones; the method was immunoSEQ multiplex PCR. The sample includes fewer than 150,000 clones, 90% of them seen just once. The specimen comprised PBMCs, sampled from a glioma patient whose treatment included an IDH1 peptide vaccine. These receptors were obtained from a woman aged 45-60 years with glioma. CDR3s include the opening cysteine and the closing phenylalanine or tryptophan. A D gene is named only where the DNA matches it firmly. Rows give clone size only sometimes, using once, few, many, or a class for an expanded clone.

V gene	clone size	J gene	D gene	CDR3 length	CDR3 protein	CDR3 DNA
TRBV7-3	NA	TRBJ1-2	TRBD1	14	CASSWGNRGQGYTF	TGTGCCAGCAGCTGGGGGAACAGGGGGCAAGGCTACACCTTC
TRBV30	NA	TRBJ1-6	NA	13	CAWSASVGSRLHF	TGTGCCTGGAGTGCCTCGGTTGGGTCTAGGCTCCACTTT
TRBV28	NA	TRBJ1-5	NA	15	CASSFRTESNQPQHF	TGTGCCAGCAGTTTTCGGACCGAGAGCAATCAGCCCCAGCATTTT
TRBV7-6	NA	TRBJ2-7	NA	16	CASSRRGSGANVEQYF	TGTGCCAGCAGCAGAAGAGGCTCAGGGGCCAACGTCGAGCAGTACTTC
TRBV5-1	NA	TRBJ2-2	TRBD1	15	CASSLGDREAGELFF	TGCGCCAGCAGCTTGGGGGACAGGGAGGCCGGGGAGCTGTTTTTT
TRBV7-8	NA	TRBJ1-5	NA	17	CASSLRAEIYSNQPQHF	TGTGCCAGCAGCTTACGGGCAGAGATTTATAGCAATCAGCCCCAGCATTTT
TRBV4-1	NA	TRBJ2-7	TRBD1	17	CASSQATPGQGLYEQYF	TGCGCCAGCAGCCAAGCTACGCCGGGACAGGGTCTCTACGAGCAGTACTTC
TRBV5-5	NA	TRBJ2-4	TRBD1	13	CASSLNPGQREYF	TGTGCCAGCAGCCTCAATCCGGGACAGAGAGAGTACTTC
TRBV2	NA	TRBJ2-3	TRBD2	15	CASSGVLAGVDTQYF	TGTGCCAGCAGTGGGGTCCTAGCGGGAGTGGATACGCAGTATTTT
TRBV18	NA	TRBJ1-1	TRBD1	18	CASSLYPGTGWMNTEAFF	TGTGCCAGCTCACTTTACCCCGGGACAGGGTGGATGAACACTGAAGCTTTCTTT
TRBV27	NA	TRBJ2-3	TRBD2	16	CASSFLLAGLPDTQYF	TGTGCCAGCAGTTTTTTACTAGCGGGATTGCCAGATACGCAGTATTTT
TRBV6-5	NA	TRBJ1-5	NA	14	CASSYSGTYQPQHF	TGTGCCAGCAGTTACTCGGGGACCTATCAGCCCCAGCATTTT
TRBV18	NA	TRBJ1-1	NA	12	CASSQTGTEAFF	TGTGCCAGCTCACAAACAGGGACCGAAGCTTTCTTT
TRBV28	NA	TRBJ2-5	NA	13	CASTLGLTETQYF	TGTGCCAGCACCTTGGGGCTAACAGAGACCCAGTACTTC
TRBV7-2	NA	TRBJ1-2	NA	15	CASSFSGEGTYGYTF	TGTGCCAGCAGCTTTTCGGGGGAGGGAACCTATGGCTACACCTTC
TRBV6-6	few	TRBJ1-1	NA	14	CASRTTTANTEAFF	TGTGCCAGCAGGACTACCACAGCTAACACTGAAGCTTTCTTT
TRBV28	NA	TRBJ2-1	NA	15	CASSPGRRPKNEQFF	TGTGCCAGCAGTCCCGGACGTAGGCCAAAAAATGAGCAGTTCTTC
TRBV9	NA	TRBJ1-2	NA	13	CASSETENYGYTF	TGTGCCAGCAGCGAGACGGAGAACTATGGCTACACCTTC
TRBV5-4	NA	TRBJ2-1	NA	13	CASSPRPGDEQFF	TGTGCCAGCAGCCCCCGGCCTGGGGATGAGCAGTTCTTC
TRBV5-6	NA	TRBJ2-7	TRBD1	15	CASGPQTGISYEQYF	TGTGCCAGCGGACCCCAGACAGGGATCTCCTACGAGCAGTACTTC
TRBV4-1	NA	TRBJ2-3	NA	14	CASSLTDSTDMQYF	TGCGCCAGCAGCCTTACGGACAGCACAGATATGCAGTATTTT
TRBV7-9	NA	TRBJ2-3	NA	15	CASSKPGLSTDTQYF	TGTGCCAGCAGTAAACCGGGACTCTCAACAGATACGCAGTATTTT
TRBV5-6	NA	TRBJ2-7	TRBD1	14	CASSLDRGSYEQYF	TGTGCCAGCAGCTTAGACAGGGGTTCCTACGAGCAGTACTTC
TRBV27	NA	TRBJ2-1	NA	14	CASSPLGGFNEQFF	TGTGCCAGCAGTCCGCTGGGGGGCTTCAATGAGCAGTTCTTC
TRBV2	once	TRBJ1-1	TRBD1	16	CASRAGGSTMNTEAFF	TGTGCCAGCAGAGCAGGGGGATCCACCATGAACACTGAAGCTTTCTTT
TRBV6-4	few	TRBJ1-6	NA	13	CASSDSRTAPLHF	TGTGCCAGCAGTGACTCTCGGACAGCACCCCTCCACTTT
TRBV7-2	NA	TRBJ1-6	NA	16	CASSLPGGQGVSPLHF	TGTGCCAGCAGCCTCCCCGGGGGGCAGGGCGTTTCACCCCTCCACTTT
TRBV5-1	NA	TRBJ2-3	TRBD2	16	CASSASGTSGRDTQYF	TGCGCCAGCAGCGCCTCCGGTACTAGCGGGAGGGATACGCAGTATTTT
TRBV6-1	NA	TRBJ2-7	TRBD2	14	CASSEGGGSYEQYF	TGTGCCAGCAGTGAAGGCGGCGGGAGCTACGAGCAGTACTTC